Below, 25 T cell receptor beta chains from the same sample are listed, as sequenced in a study of blood T cell repertoires in COVID-19 (dated by TCRdb to about 2020). Library creation used the immunoSEQ multiplex PCR assay. TCRdb retrieved this table from immuneACCESS and kept in-frame rearrangements only. Not all clones are present; in checked studies, unresolved V genes account for under half, and no reason is known for the remainder. This sample gives a few hundred thousand clones in total; more than 80% of them show up just once. The leading ten clones occupy about 1.1% of the sample. Sample: PBMCs or T cells enriched from blood (not recorded which). All receptors come from a man younger than 45 who had recovered from COVID-19.

The gene calls are TRBV24-1 and TRBJ2-7, with TRBD2 matching 10 bases. The CDR3 loop spans 13 amino acids. Germline CDR1 reads KGHDR; CDR2 reads SFDVKD. V shed 12 bases, J shed 4 bases, and the junction held 8 bases outside the gene matches. The CDR3 protein is CAPSGLAAYEQYF. The CDR3 DNA reads as TGTGCCCCCTCCGGACTAGCGGCTTACGAGCAGTACTTC.

The chain is built from TRBV5-1 and TRBJ2-1; 9 nucleotides line up with TRBD1. Per germline, CDR1 SGHRS and CDR2 YFSETQ. V was pared by 1 base and J by 8 bases, with 4 bases of the junction left unmatched. The CDR3 is 14 residues long. This chain's CDR3 is CASSLTQGAYEQFF. DNA of the CDR3: TGCGCCAGCAGCTTGACACAGGGGGCCTATGAGCAGTTCTTC.

The V and J genes are TRBV7-3 and TRBJ2-5, with D possibly being TRBD2 (5 bases). The CDR3 sequence is 15 residues long. Germline V gene lookup returns CDR1 SGHTA and CDR2 FQGTGA. The V end was cut by 2 bases, the J end by 7 bases, with 17 bases between. The CDR3 DNA reads TGTGCCAGCAGCTTATCTGGGCTAGCTGGAGGGACCCAGTACTTC. Its translation: CASSLSGLAGGTQYF.

The chain recombines TRBV4-1 with TRBJ2-7, with 7 bases identical to TRBD1. The CDR3 totals 17 residues. The germline CDR1 and CDR2 sequences are MGHRA and YSYEKL. J was trimmed by 0 bases and V by 3 bases; bases with no gene match: 11. The CDR3 is CASSHRIGQANSYEQYF. The CDR3 DNA follows: TGCGCCAGCAGCCACCGAATCGGACAGGCAAACTCCTACGAGCAGTACTTC.

This clone was recorded once. The V and J genes are TRBV2 and TRBJ2-3, with 11 bases identical to TRBD2. Germline assignment: CDR1 SNHLY and CDR2 FYNNEI. The CDR3 contains 18 residues. J was trimmed by 4 bases and V by 3 bases; bases with no gene match: 12. In DNA, the CDR3 is TGTGCCAGCAGTGACCGCCCGGTACTAGCGGGAGAGGCAGATACGCAGTATTTT. Its protein product is CASSDRPVLAGEADTQYF.

V and J are TRBV28 and TRBJ1-1; TRBD1 might be the D (5 bases). CDR3 length: 13 residues. V dropped 3 bases and J dropped 11 bases, with 16 bases sitting between them. CDR1 is MDHEN, CDR2 SYDVKM, per germline. CDR3 sequence (DNA): TGTGCCAGCAGTTTTTTGATTGACAGCTTCGCTTTCTTT. Its protein product is CASSFLIDSFAFF.

V and J are TRBV10-2 and TRBJ2-1; possible D gene TRBD1, 5 bases. This CDR3 has 13 amino acids. V gave up 7 bases and J gave up 3 bases, with 10 bases separating them. CDR1 WSHSY and CDR2 SAAADI come from the germline V gene. As DNA, the CDR3 is TGCGCCAGCATGGGGCTAGACTACAATGAGCAGTTCTTC. Its translation: CASMGLDYNEQFF.

This clone was counted a single time. The chain is built from TRBV12-5 and TRBJ2-7; perhaps TRBD1 as D (5 bases). The V end was cut by 2 bases, the J end by 4 bases, with 9 bases between. The length of the CDR3 is 13 residues. Germline V gives CDR1 LGHNT, CDR2 FRNRAP. Here the CDR3 reads CASGLLRGYEQYF. The DNA of the CDR3 is TGTGCTAGTGGTTTGTTAAGGGGATACGAGCAGTACTTC.

The chain has TRBV2 and TRBJ1-1, with 7 bases matching TRBD1. This CDR3 spans 13 amino acids. Trimming cost V 2 bases and J 8 bases; bases outside gene matches: 5. Germline CDR1 and CDR2: SNHLY and FYNNEI. Written as DNA, the CDR3 is TGTGCCAGCAGTGAATTTACACAGGGGGAAGCTTTCTTT. Its translation: CASSEFTQGEAFF.

This clone has a single count. The chain has TRBV6-6 and TRBJ1-4; D unclear. V dropped 4 bases and J dropped 8 bases, with 5 bases sitting between them. CDR3 length: 11 residues. CDR1 is MNHNY and CDR2 is SVGAGI in the germline V gene (reference sequence). CDR3 DNA sequence: TGTGCCAGCAGTTCCCAGGAAAAACTGTTTTTT. It encodes CASSSQEKLFF.

The V and J genes are TRBV4-1 and TRBJ2-1, with 7 bases lining up with TRBD2. CDR1 is MGHRA, CDR2 YSYEKL, per germline. The CDR3 has 18 amino acids. The V gene end was trimmed by 1 base and the J gene end by 4 bases; junction bases not matched to a gene: 13. CDR3 region: CASSQALAASTPYNEQFF. The CDR3 DNA reads TGCGCCAGCAGCCAAGCTCTAGCGGCCTCTACTCCTTACAATGAGCAGTTCTTC.

The CDR3 loop reads CASSQPSDRVGKLFF. The CDR3 bases are TGCGCCAGCAGCCAACCCTCGGACAGGGTTGGAAAACTGTTTTTT. The chain couples TRBV4-1 to TRBJ1-4, with 8 bases identical to TRBD1. V lost 2 bases, J lost 10 bases, and 9 bases stayed unmatched. CDR1 and CDR2 from the germline V gene are MGHRA and YSYEKL. The CDR3 runs 15 residues.

This sequence joins TRBV11-3 and TRBJ2-1; D uncertain. The CDR3 spans 15 residues. Deletions cut 0 bases from V and 7 bases from J, with 13 bases between. The germline CDR1 and CDR2 sequences are SGHNT and YENEEA. The CDR3 DNA reads as TGTGCCAGCAGCTTAGATCCCTTAGCCAATAATGAGCAGTTCTTC. Its protein is CASSLDPLANNEQFF.

The V call is TRBV30, the J call TRBJ2-3; a weak D match, TRBD2 (7 bases). The CDR3 has 14 residues. V shed 5 bases and J shed 6 bases, with 18 bases lying between them. The germline V gene encodes CDR1 GTSNPN and CDR2 SVGIG (reference sequence). CDR3 coding DNA: TGTGCCTGGGGGGGGGCGGAGAAAGCGGATACGCAGTATTTT. Its translation is CAWGGAEKADTQYF.

The chain recombines TRBV21-1 with TRBJ2-1; the table gives TRBD2 as D, unverified against the DNA. TRBV21-1 is noted as a pseudogene. This CDR3 contains 20 residues. The CDR3 DNA reads TGTAAGGAGCAGCAAAGATGGGGGACTAGCGGGGAGGGGTCCTACAATGAGCAGTTCTTC. Translating gives CKEQQRWGTSGEGSYNEQFF.

The chain has TRBV10-3 and TRBJ2-3; 8 bases fit TRBD2. The CDR3 sequence is 17 residues long. J lost 3 bases, V lost 5 bases, and 13 bases had no gene match. Germline CDR1 and CDR2: ENHRY and SYGVKD. The CDR3 DNA follows: TGTGCCATCAGTTCGGGGCTTTCTAGCGGGTCGACAGATACGCAGTATTTT. Its protein is CAISSGLSSGSTDTQYF.

The rearrangement links TRBV5-6 to TRBJ2-3; 8 nucleotides align to TRBD1. The ends lost 4 bases at V and 3 bases at J; junction bases unmatched: 10. The CDR3 length is 16 residues. From germline, CDR1 is SGHDT and CDR2 YYEEEE. The CDR3 here is CASSLTGTGETDTQYF. Written as DNA, the CDR3 is TGTGCCAGCAGCCTAACCGGGACAGGAGAAACAGATACGCAGTATTTT.

The chain uses TRBV28 and TRBJ1-1; 7 bases agree with TRBD1. The CDR3 length is 14 residues. The ends lost 3 bases at V and 7 bases at J; junction bases unmatched: 8. CDR1 is MDHEN and CDR2 is SYDVKM in the germline V gene. In DNA form, the CDR3 reads TGTGCCAGCAGTTTTGTAGGGGGCGCTAGTGAAGCTTTCTTT. Translation gives CASSFVGGASEAFF. Using reference TRBV28 and TRBJ1-1 for the parts outside the CDR3, the full variable domain is DVKVTQSSRYLVKRTGEKVFLECVQDMDHENMFWYRQDPGLGLRLIYFSYDVKMKEKGDIPEGYSVSREKKERFSLILESASTNQTSMYLCASSFVGGASEAFFGQGTRLTVV.

The rearrangement uses TRBV6-5 and TRBJ1-6; 8 bases match TRBD1. The V gene's germline CDR1 is MNHEY and CDR2 SVGAGI. V dropped 4 bases and J dropped 8; count of bases not matched to a gene: 7. The CDR3 runs 15 residues. DNA of the CDR3: TGTGCCAGCAGTTTAATCGGGACAGGCGATTCACCCCTCCACTTT. Translation gives CASSLIGTGDSPLHF.

This chain uses TRBV18 with TRBJ1-2; 12 nucleotides align to TRBD1. The CDR3 has 15 residues. In germline, CDR1 is KGHSH, CDR2 LQKENI. J gave up 8 bases and V 0 bases, and 4 bases lay outside the gene matches. The CDR3 DNA reads as TGTGCCAGCTCACCACCGGGACAGGGGGCTCGGGGCTACACCTTC. It codes for CASSPPGQGARGYTF.

This chain connects TRBV3-1 (or the pseudogene TRBV3-2) to TRBJ1-1; D is possibly TRBD1 (5 bases). Germline V gene data show CDR1 as LGHDT and CDR2 as YNNKEL (reference sequence). The CDR3 spans 11 residues. V lost 10 bases and J lost 3, with 9 bases in between. The CDR3 region has the DNA TGTGCCACAGGGAGGGACACTGAAGCTTTCTTT. Protein: CATGRDTEAFF.

The chain combines TRBV27 with TRBJ1-4, with D perhaps matching TRBD1 (5 bases). The CDR3 length is 15 residues. Germline lookup yields CDR1 MNHEY and CDR2 SMNVEV (reference sequence). V shed 3 bases and J shed 5 bases, with 13 bases lying between them. This CDR3 is CASSLGGVKNEKLFF. CDR3 nucleotides: TGTGCCAGCAGTTTGGGGGGGGTCAAGAATGAAAAACTGTTTTTT.

This chain links TRBV18 with TRBJ2-1, with D perhaps TRBD2 (5 bases). From germline, CDR1 is KGHSH and CDR2 LQKENI. V gave up 5 bases and J gave up 7 bases, with 18 bases separating them. The CDR3 has 15 amino acids. The CDR3 is CASSTSAGVWNEQFF. The CDR3 DNA sequence: TGTGCCAGCTCAACCTCGGCCGGGGTCTGGAATGAGCAGTTCTTC.

The chain has TRBV6-1 and TRBJ1-5; 8 bases align to TRBD1. The CDR3 length is 18 residues. From germline, CDR1 is MNHNS and CDR2 SASEGT. Trimming removed 3 bases from V and 3 bases from J; junction bases left unmatched: 13. CDR3 sequence: CASSDRTGTLISNQPQHF. The DNA for the CDR3 is TGTGCCAGCAGTGACAGGACAGGGACCCTTATATCCAATCAGCCCCAGCATTTT.

V usage is TRBV7-9 and J usage is TRBJ2-1; 10 positions agree with TRBD2. Germline CDR1 and CDR2: SEHNR and FQNEAQ (reference sequence). The V gene end was trimmed by 2 bases and the J gene end by 1 base; junction bases not matched to a gene: 5. This CDR3 has 17 amino acids. The DNA for the CDR3 is TGTGCCAGCAGCTTACAGGGGACTAGCGTATCCTACAATGAGCAGTTCTTC. It is translated as CASSLQGTSVSYNEQFF. Together with reference TRBV7-9 and TRBJ2-1, the CDR3 gives the full variable domain: DTGVSQNPRHKITKRGQNVTFRCDPISEHNRLYWYRQTLGQGPEFLTYFQNEAQLEKSRLLSDRFSAERPKGSFSTLEIQRTEQGDSAMYLCASSLQGTSVSYNEQFFGPGTRLTVL.